These 19 T cell receptor beta chains originate from one sample sequenced in a study of T cell responses to AZD1222 COVID-19 vaccine (dated by TCRdb to the early 2020s). The sample's time point, from its label and the paper: baseline before first vaccination. Library method: the immunoSEQ multiplex PCR assay. TCRdb's version of the immuneACCESS table is confined to in-frame rearrangements and falls short of the full clone set. An unresolved V gene accounts for under half of the shortfall where checked; the remainder is of unknown origin. The sample records roughly 70,000 clones, around 85% of which are singletons. The top ten clones comprise 20% of the sample. The sequencing here drew on peripheral blood, taken on day 0 of AZD1222 vaccination. The receptors were gathered from an adult in good health.

V is TRBV29-1 and J is TRBJ1-1; tentative D call: TRBD1 (6 bases). Trimming cost V 2 bases and J 1 base, with 14 bases left between them. CDR1 is SQVTM and CDR2 is ANQGSEA in the germline V gene. The CDR3 totals 15 residues. Here the CDR3 reads CSVESPQGWNTEAFF. Here the CDR3 DNA reads TGCAGCGTTGAATCCCCCCAGGGGTGGAACACTGAAGCTTTCTTT.

CDR3 residues: CASSPRQGGNMNTEAFF. In nucleotides, the CDR3 is TGTGCCAGCTCACCTAGACAGGGAGGGAACATGAACACTGAAGCTTTCTTT. The V gene is TRBV18, the J gene TRBJ1-1; the match to TRBD1 covers 7 bases. After removal of 3 bases from V and 0 bases from J, the junction contained 10 bases not matched to a gene. Germline CDR1 and CDR2: KGHSH and LQKENI. The CDR3 spans 17 residues.

This clone was recorded a few times. This rearrangement joins TRBV6-5 to TRBJ2-2; D ambiguous. Trimming took off 7 bases at V and 9 bases at J, with 15 bases between the two ends. Germline values: CDR1 MNHEY, CDR2 SVGAGI. CDR3 length: 13 amino acids. DNA for the CDR3: TGTGCCAGCACGCCCTTTTCGGCCCGGGAGCTGTTTTTT. This sequence encodes CASTPFSARELFF.

This rearrangement joins TRBV7-9 to TRBJ1-4; TRBD1 is a possible D gene (6 bases). The CDR3 is 14 amino acids. Germline CDR1 and CDR2: SEHNR and FQNEAQ (reference sequence). V lost 5 bases to trimming and J lost 2 bases, with 9 bases between them. The CDR3 protein is CASSLRGTNEKLFF. CDR3 coding DNA: TGTGCCAGCAGCCTCAGGGGTACTAATGAAAAACTGTTTTTT. The entire variable domain, with the rest obtained from reference TRBV7-9 and TRBJ1-4, is as follows: DTGVSQNPRHKITKRGQNVTFRCDPISEHNRLYWYRQTLGQGPEFLTYFQNEAQLEKSRLLSDRFSAERPKGSFSTLEIQRTEQGDSAMYLCASSLRGTNEKLFFGSGTQLSVL.

The chain carries TRBV7-8 and TRBJ1-1, with TRBD1 matching 10 bases. V lost 6 bases to trimming and J lost 3 bases; unmatched junction nucleotides: 4. CDR3 length equals 14 residues. Per germline, CDR1 SGHVS and CDR2 FQNEAQ. Here the CDR3 reads CASRPTGGHTEAFF. The CDR3, as DNA: TGTGCCAGCAGACCGACAGGGGGCCACACTGAAGCTTTCTTT. The whole variable domain, filled in from reference TRBV7-8 and TRBJ1-1, reads GAGVSQSPRYKVAKRGQDVALRCDPISGHVSLFWYQQALGQGPEFLTYFQNEAQLDKSGLPSDRFFAERPEGSVSTLKIQRTQQEDSAVYLCASRPTGGHTEAFFGQGTRLTVV.

The chain carries TRBV7-2 and TRBJ2-7, with TRBD1 matching over 8 bases. Germline V CDR1 and CDR2: SGHTA, FQGNSA. The CDR3 covers 14 residues. V shed 3 bases and J 2 bases; nucleotides not matched to a gene: 3. CDR3 region: CASSFSRGPYEQYF. The CDR3 DNA is TGTGCCAGCAGCTTCAGCAGGGGGCCCTACGAGCAGTACTTC.

The rearrangement joins TRBV5-4 to TRBJ1-2, with 7 positions matching TRBD1. The CDR3 has 16 amino acids. Germline V gene lookup returns CDR1 SGHNT and CDR2 YYREEE (reference sequence). Trimming cost V 4 bases and J 2 bases; bases outside gene matches: 11. The CDR3 loop is CASSPGTASLNYGYTF. The CDR3 region has the DNA TGTGCCAGCAGCCCCGGGACAGCAAGTCTCAACTATGGCTACACCTTC.

In its sample, this clone was seen a few times. The chain carries TRBV5-1 and TRBJ1-3; D uncertain. CDR3 length equals 16 residues. The ends were cut back, 5 bases at V and 0 bases at J, with 15 bases in the middle. The germline gives CDR1 SGHRS, CDR2 YFSETQ. The CDR3 loop reads CASRQDEFFSGNTIYF. CDR3 sequence (DNA): TGCGCCAGCAGGCAGGATGAATTTTTCTCTGGAAACACCATATATTTT.

Worth noting for this clone: The sample holds other DNA sequences that translate to the same CDR3. The chain recombines TRBV23-1 with TRBJ1-2, with D possibly TRBD1 on 5 matching bases. TRBV23-1 belongs to the ORF category, with a function that is uncertain. Trimming took off 4 bases at V and 2 bases at J, with 17 bases between the two ends. The CDR3 spans 16 residues. The CDR3 sequence is CASSRGTAGLNYGYTF. Written as DNA, the CDR3 is TGCGCCAGCAGTCGAGGGACGGCCGGGTTGAACTATGGCTACACCTTC.

The gene calls are TRBV27 and TRBJ1-5; D call uncertain. V was cut by 3 bases and J by 3 bases, with 6 bases left in between. CDR3 length: 13 residues. Per the germline V gene, CDR1 is MNHEY and CDR2 is SMNVEV (reference sequence). The DNA of the CDR3 is TGTGCCAGCAGTTTCCTGGTCAATCAGCCCCAGCATTTT. This sequence encodes CASSFLVNQPQHF.

This clone appeared a single time. The chain joins TRBV6-6 to TRBJ1-3; D is unresolved. The CDR3 has 15 residues. In germline, CDR1 is MNHNY, CDR2 SVGAGI (reference sequence). V was trimmed by 2 bases and J by 0 bases, leaving 8 bases between them. CDR3 in amino acids: CASSYEGISGNTIYF. In nucleotides, the CDR3 is TGTGCCAGCAGTTACGAAGGCATCTCTGGAAACACCATATATTTT.

The rearrangement joins TRBV24-1 to TRBJ2-1; 10 nucleotides match TRBD2. The junction had 8 bases not matched to a gene; V was cut back by 9 bases and J by 7 bases. CDR3 size: 14 residues. Germline CDR1 reads KGHDR; CDR2 reads SFDVKD. The CDR3 protein is CATAPSGSANEQFF. The CDR3 DNA reads TGTGCCACCGCCCCTAGCGGGAGCGCAAATGAGCAGTTCTTC.

The gene calls are TRBV5-1 and TRBJ2-7; the match to TRBD1 covers 7 bases. With V trimmed by 4 bases and J by 5 bases, 12 bases remained unmatched. The CDR3 extends over 15 amino acids. CDR1 and CDR2 (germline): SGHRS, YFSETQ. DNA of the CDR3: TGCGCCAGCAGCCCCCTAACAGGGGTGGCAAACGAGCAGTACTTC. Protein product: CASSPLTGVANEQYF.

The chain recombines TRBV2 with TRBJ1-2; no reliable D call. Germline assignment: CDR1 SNHLY and CDR2 FYNNEI. The germline V and J ends were trimmed by 1 base and 1 base, with 7 bases remaining between them. There are 14 residues in the CDR3. The CDR3 loop is CASSEVSYNYGYTF. The CDR3 DNA reads TGTGCCAGCAGTGAAGTTAGTTATAACTATGGCTACACCTTC.

V is TRBV10-3 and J is TRBJ1-1; D remains unclear. V dropped 9 bases and J dropped 5 bases, with 16 bases sitting between them. The CDR3 contains 13 residues. Per germline, CDR1 ENHRY and CDR2 SYGVKD. The CDR3 loop reads CAIRNPTGTEAFF. The DNA of the CDR3 is TGTGCCATAAGGAATCCGACGGGGACTGAAGCTTTCTTT.

The rearrangement joins TRBV12-3 or TRBV12-4 to TRBJ1-4, with no clear D. The CDR3 has 12 amino acids. With 4 bases removed from V and 6 bases from J, the gap between germline ends came to 6 bases. DNA for the CDR3: TGTGCCAGCAGTTCCTACCATGAAAAACTGTTTTTT. This sequence encodes CASSSYHEKLFF.

Only one count was recorded for this clone. The V gene is TRBV16, the J gene TRBJ2-2; TRBD2 matches at 8 bases. V was clipped by 2 bases and J by 6 bases; unmatched bases: 8. The CDR3 is 16 residues long. The germline V gene has CDR1 KGHSY and CDR2 FQNENV. The CDR3 nucleotides are TGTGCCAGCAGCCAACTGAAAAGCGGGGGTCCCGGGGAGCTGTTTTTT. Its protein is CASSQLKSGGPGELFF.

The rearrangement joins TRBV5-4 to TRBJ1-1; D might be TRBD1 (5 bases). The V end was cut by 5 bases, the J end by 1 base, with 15 bases between. The CDR3 runs 15 residues. CDR1 and CDR2 (germline): SGHNT, YYREEE (reference sequence). DNA for the CDR3: TGTGCCAGCAGACCCTCCAGGGTGAGGAACACTGAAGCTTTCTTT. Its translation: CASRPSRVRNTEAFF.

The gene calls are TRBV11-2 and TRBJ2-1; 9 positions agree with TRBD2. The V and J ends lost 3 bases and 5 bases, in that order; junction bases with no gene match: 5. The germline V gene has CDR1 SGHAT and CDR2 FQNNGV. The CDR3 is made up of 15 amino acids. CDR3 nucleotides: TGTGCCAGCAGCTTCGGCGGGAGGGCGCACAATGAGCAGTTCTTC. Translated: CASSFGGRAHNEQFF.